The clone carrying this TCR beta chain came up once. The record originates from a study of blood T cell repertoires in COVID-19. The CDR3 extends over 14 amino acids. V was trimmed by 6 bases and J by 0 bases, leaving 8 bases between them. CDR1 and CDR2 from the germline V gene are MNHNY and SVGAGI (reference sequence). Per the original methods: Estimates of nucleated cell counts were drawn from the amplification of reference gene primers. Libraries were prepared by immunoSEQ multiplex PCR; TCRdb keeps only in-frame clonotypes and omits some of them. That table is the source of V, J and clone size, and D and trimming were worked out from the DNA. The sample has fewer than 200,000 clones, around 83% seen once.

Input material: peripheral blood. The gene calls are TRBV6-6 and TRBJ2-2, with D uncertain. The clonotype was recovered from an older woman with COVID-19, enrolled during active disease. The CDR3 loop reads CASRLSANTGELFF. The CDR3 DNA follows: TGTGCCAGCAGGTTATCTGCGAACACCGGGGAGCTGTTTTTT.